The 11 T cell receptor beta chains in this list originate from one sample, sequenced in a study of blood T cell repertoires in COVID-19. The assay was immunoSEQ multiplex PCR, and TCRdb's table has in-frame clones only and misses some. The sample records roughly 140,000 clones, about 86% being singletons. The source material was peripheral blood. The receptors shown here come from a human donor in a cohort sampled during active COVID-19.

The chain links TRBV28 to TRBJ2-5; TRBD1 aligns across 9 bases. V gave up 4 bases and J gave up 2 bases; unmatched junction bases: 5. The CDR3 has 15 amino acids. Germline assignment: CDR1 MDHEN and CDR2 SYDVKM. The CDR3 DNA reads TGTGCCAGCAGTTACTCCGGGACAGGGCAAGAGACCCAGTACTTC. As protein: CASSYSGTGQETQYF.

The chain has TRBV3-1 (or the pseudogene TRBV3-2) and TRBJ2-1, with 11 bases aligning to TRBD2. There are 16 residues in the CDR3. Germline assignment: CDR1 LGHDT and CDR2 YNNKEL (reference sequence). V lost 4 bases and J lost 6; bases outside the gene matches: 8. CDR3 nucleotide sequence: TGTGCCAGCAGCCGATCGCTAGCGGGGGGTTCCAATGAGCAGTTCTTC. Amino acids: CASSRSLAGGSNEQFF.

The chain employs TRBV19 and TRBJ2-6, with 10 bases matching TRBD1. V lost 4 bases, J lost 0 bases, and 3 bases stayed unmatched. This CDR3 is built from 17 residues. Germline loops: CDR1 LNHDA, CDR2 SQIVND (reference sequence). The CDR3 protein is CASSSWDRGSGANVLTF. The CDR3 coding sequence is TGTGCCAGTAGTAGCTGGGACAGGGGCTCTGGGGCCAACGTCCTGACTTTC. The complete variable domain, with remaining parts taken from reference TRBV19 and TRBJ2-6, reads DGGITQSPKYLFRKEGQNVTLSCEQNLNHDAMYWYRQDPGQGLRLIYYSQIVNDFQKGDIAEGYSVSREKKESFPLTVTSAQKNPTAFYLCASSSWDRGSGANVLTFGAGSRLTVL.

This chain uses TRBV30 with TRBJ2-1, with 11 bases matching TRBD2. Germline CDR1 reads GTSNPN; CDR2 reads SVGIG (reference sequence). The CDR3 runs 17 residues. V shed 4 bases and J 4 bases; nucleotides not matched to a gene: 12. The chain's CDR3 is CAWKGSSLAGGYNEQFF. The CDR3 DNA follows: TGTGCCTGGAAAGGCTCTTCCCTAGCGGGGGGTTACAATGAGCAGTTCTTC.

V and J are TRBV7-9 and TRBJ2-7; 10 positions agree with TRBD2. With V trimmed by 5 bases and J by 3 bases, 13 bases remained unmatched. Germline V CDR1 and CDR2: SEHNR, FQNEAQ (reference sequence). This CDR3 region has 17 residues. CDR3 nucleotide sequence: TGTGCCAGCAGCCCAAAGCTAGCGGGGGCTCAGCACTACGAGCAGTACTTC. It yields the protein CASSPKLAGAQHYEQYF.

V usage is TRBV19 and J usage is TRBJ1-6; D is uncertain. This CDR3 has 13 amino acids. The V gene's germline CDR1 is LNHDA and CDR2 SQIVND (reference sequence). V was cut by 5 bases and J by 10 bases, with 12 bases left in between. CDR3 DNA sequence: TGTGCCAGTAGTGAAGTCGGTTTATCACCCCTCCACTTT. Residues: CASSEVGLSPLHF.

The gene calls are TRBV2 and TRBJ2-7; 11 bases fit TRBD1. The CDR3 runs to 12 residues. Germline V gives CDR1 SNHLY, CDR2 FYNNEI. This chain's CDR3 is CAERTGGDEQYF. The DNA for the CDR3 is TGTGCAGAGAGGACAGGGGGCGACGAGCAGTACTTC. The full variable domain, completed using reference TRBV2 and TRBJ2-7, is EPEVTQTPSHQVTQMGQEVILRCVPISNHLYFYWYRQILGQKVEFLVSFYNNEISEKSEIFDDQFSVERPDGSNFTLKIRSTKLEDSAMYFCAERTGGDEQYFGPGTRLTVT.

The chain couples TRBV3-1 (or the pseudogene TRBV3-2) to TRBJ2-7; maybe TRBD1 (5 bases). The CDR3 consists of 10 residues. Per the germline V gene, CDR1 is LGHDT and CDR2 is YNNKEL (reference sequence). V shed 11 bases and J shed 6 bases, with 11 bases lying between them. This chain's CDR3 is CAAGRTEQYF. CDR3 DNA sequence: TGTGCCGCAGGGCGGACCGAGCAGTACTTC.

This clone was seen a single time. The chain links TRBV19 to TRBJ2-5, with 10 bases aligning to TRBD2. This CDR3 comprises 17 residues. From germline, CDR1 is LNHDA and CDR2 SQIVND (reference sequence). V dropped 9 bases and J dropped 5; count of bases not matched to a gene: 18. The CDR3 is CASPPGTSESPIETQYF. Written as DNA, the CDR3 is TGTGCCAGCCCACCCGGGACTAGCGAGTCACCAATCGAGACCCAGTACTTC.

J is TRBJ1-5 and V is TRBV7-2; 9 bases fit TRBD1. V trimming: 5 bases; J trimming: 6 bases; junction bases outside the gene matches: 8. This CDR3 is 15 amino acids long. The germline gives CDR1 SGHTA, CDR2 FQGNSA. This CDR3 reads CASSLDRGVGQPQHF. The DNA for the CDR3 is TGTGCCAGCAGCCTCGACAGGGGGGTTGGTCAGCCCCAGCATTTT.

The chain combines TRBV5-1 with TRBJ2-1; 14 bases line up with TRBD2. V shed 1 base, J shed 9 bases, and the junction held 6 bases outside the gene matches. There are 16 residues in the CDR3. Germline loops: CDR1 SGHRS, CDR2 YFSETQ. The CDR3 nucleotides read TGCGCCAGCAGCTTGAAGACTAGCGGGGGGGCCACTGAGCAGTTCTTC. It specifies CASSLKTSGGATEQFF.